The source of this TCR beta chain is a study of T-cell reconstitution after alpha-beta-depleted transplantation in children. V shed 2 bases, J shed 10 bases, and the junction held 8 bases outside the gene matches. CDR1 and CDR2 (germline): SGHRS, YFSETQ. The CDR3 totals 15 residues. The TCRbeta library was prepared with unique molecular identifiers. TCRdb recomputed calls from the PCR reads with MiXCR, one row per CDR3 protein. The repertoire holds some 500,000 distinct CDR3 sequences, with approximately 32% as singletons. The V gene is TRBV5-1, the J gene TRBJ2-1; 11 nucleotides agree with TRBD2. This TCR derives from a human donor who donated a stem cell graft to a child with aplastic anemia. The sequencing used PBMCs from the stem cell graft donor, collected from the stem cell graft. CDR3 DNA sequence: TGCGCCAGCAGCTTCGGGACTAGCGGAGCTGGGGAGCAGTTCTTC. Its translation: CASSFGTSGAGEQFF.